A selection of T cell receptor beta chains follows, all from one sample in a study of cytomegalovirus exposure and HLA in healthy donors. Using immunoSEQ multiplex PCR, the repertoire was profiled, and TCRdb retains in-frame clones only, with some absent. The sample carries some 200,000 clones, about 80% recorded once. The sample consisted of PBMCs. The receptors stem from a man aged 18-30 years in good health and CMV-seronegative. The CDR3 runs from the conserved cysteine through the conserved F or W. Fields, in order: J gene, D gene, CDR3 length, V gene, clone size, CDR3 DNA, CDR3 protein. A D gene is named only where the DNA matches it firmly. The size entry is marked missing in some rows and otherwise reads once, few, many or a size class.

j_call: TRBJ1-1
d_call: TRBD1
cdr3_length: 14
v_call: TRBV7-9
clone_size: NA
cdr3_nt: TGTGCCAGCAGCTTAGCGCAGGGGGACACTGAAGCTTTCTTT
cdr3_aa: CASSLAQGDTEAFF

j_call: TRBJ1-1
d_call: NA
cdr3_length: 14
v_call: TRBV5-6
clone_size: few
cdr3_nt: TGTGCCAGCAGCTTCCGGGGAAGGAACACTGAAGCTTTCTTT
cdr3_aa: CASSFRGRNTEAFF

j_call: TRBJ2-7
d_call: TRBD1
cdr3_length: 14
v_call: TRBV13
clone_size: NA
cdr3_nt: TGTGCCAGCGGGATAGGGACAGGCACCTACGAGCAGTACTTC
cdr3_aa: CASGIGTGTYEQYF

j_call: TRBJ1-2
d_call: TRBD1
cdr3_length: 17
v_call: TRBV27
clone_size: NA
cdr3_nt: TGTGCCAGCAGTACCCTCGGGGACAGCGTAGACTCTTATGGCTACACCTTC
cdr3_aa: CASSTLGDSVDSYGYTF

j_call: TRBJ2-7
d_call: TRBD1
cdr3_length: 14
v_call: TRBV5-1
clone_size: NA
cdr3_nt: TGCGCCAGCAGCTTCGGACAGGGCATCGACGAGCAGTACTTC
cdr3_aa: CASSFGQGIDEQYF

j_call: TRBJ2-2
d_call: NA
cdr3_length: 17
v_call: TRBV7-3
clone_size: NA
cdr3_nt: TGTGCCAGCAGCTTAGTAGCCGGCAGGGGAAGGACCGGGGAGCTGTTTTTT
cdr3_aa: CASSLVAGRGRTGELFF

j_call: TRBJ2-1
d_call: TRBD2
cdr3_length: 19
v_call: TRBV7-9
clone_size: NA
cdr3_nt: TGTGCCAGCAGCTTAGCGCTAGGACTAGCGGGAGCCTCCTACAATGAGCAGTTCTTC
cdr3_aa: CASSLALGLAGASYNEQFF

j_call: TRBJ2-7
d_call: NA
cdr3_length: 15
v_call: TRBV5-1
clone_size: once
cdr3_nt: TGCGCCAGCAGCCCAGGGACTTCAGTTGTCTACGAGCAGTACTTC
cdr3_aa: CASSPGTSVVYEQYF

j_call: TRBJ2-5
d_call: TRBD1
cdr3_length: 14
v_call: TRBV5-1
clone_size: NA
cdr3_nt: TGCGCCAGCAGCCCCGGGACAGGGGGCCAGACCCAGTACTTC
cdr3_aa: CASSPGTGGQTQYF

j_call: TRBJ1-1
d_call: NA
cdr3_length: 16
v_call: TRBV7-2
clone_size: NA
cdr3_nt: TGTGCCAGCAGCCCCGAGTTAGGACTCCCGGGGACTGAAGCTTTCTTT
cdr3_aa: CASSPELGLPGTEAFF

j_call: TRBJ2-4
d_call: NA
cdr3_length: 14
v_call: TRBV6-1
clone_size: NA
cdr3_nt: TGTGCCAGCTCCGTAGTCGTGGGAGTTGGCATTCAGTACTTC
cdr3_aa: CASSVVVGVGIQYF

j_call: TRBJ1-1
d_call: NA
cdr3_length: 13
v_call: TRBV9
clone_size: NA
cdr3_nt: TGTGCCAGCACCTCGGGTCCCGAAACCGAAGCTTTCTTT
cdr3_aa: CASTSGPETEAFF

j_call: TRBJ2-2
d_call: NA
cdr3_length: 15
v_call: TRBV7-3
clone_size: NA
cdr3_nt: TGTGCCAGCAGCCCATTCTTAGCGAACACCGGGGAGCTGTTTTTT
cdr3_aa: CASSPFLANTGELFF

j_call: TRBJ2-3
d_call: TRBD1
cdr3_length: 15
v_call: TRBV19
clone_size: NA
cdr3_nt: TGTGCCACACGGGACAGAGCGATTAGCACAGATACGCAGTATTTT
cdr3_aa: CATRDRAISTDTQYF

j_call: TRBJ2-1
d_call: NA
cdr3_length: 12
v_call: TRBV29-1
clone_size: NA
cdr3_nt: TGCAGCGTTGCGACGGGGAACAATGAGCAGTTCTTC
cdr3_aa: CSVATGNNEQFF

j_call: TRBJ1-4
d_call: NA
cdr3_length: 14
v_call: TRBV5-6
clone_size: few
cdr3_nt: TGTGCCAGCAGCTTGTCCGGGAGAATCGAAAAACTGTTTTTT
cdr3_aa: CASSLSGRIEKLFF

j_call: TRBJ2-5
d_call: NA
cdr3_length: 13
v_call: TRBV27
clone_size: NA
cdr3_nt: TGTGCCAGCAGTTTCCTAAGACAGGCCAGCATGGACTTC
cdr3_aa: CASSFLRQASMDF

j_call: TRBJ2-4
d_call: TRBD2
cdr3_length: 18
v_call: TRBV2
clone_size: NA
cdr3_nt: TGTGCCAGCAGTGAATCGGGGGGGATAGGCCTAGCCAAAAACATTCAGTACTTC
cdr3_aa: CASSESGGIGLAKNIQYF

j_call: TRBJ2-7
d_call: TRBD2
cdr3_length: 15
v_call: TRBV27
clone_size: NA
cdr3_nt: TGTGCCAGCAGTTTTTTAGCGGGCGGTCATTCCGAGCAGTACTTC
cdr3_aa: CASSFLAGGHSEQYF

j_call: TRBJ2-3
d_call: NA
cdr3_length: 17
v_call: TRBV9
clone_size: NA
cdr3_nt: TGTGCCAGCAGCCCAACCCCAGGTAGGGGGGGAATGGATACGCAGTATTTT
cdr3_aa: CASSPTPGRGGMDTQYF

j_call: TRBJ2-1
d_call: NA
cdr3_length: 15
v_call: TRBV7-2
clone_size: NA
cdr3_nt: TGTGCCAGCAGCCCGAGACAGAGCTCCTACAATGAGCAGTTCTTC
cdr3_aa: CASSPRQSSYNEQFF

j_call: TRBJ2-7
d_call: NA
cdr3_length: 14
v_call: TRBV15
clone_size: NA
cdr3_nt: TGTGCCACCAGCAACCAACTTAGCTCCTACGAGCAGTACTTC
cdr3_aa: CATSNQLSSYEQYF

j_call: TRBJ1-4
d_call: TRBD1
cdr3_length: 15
v_call: TRBV6-5
clone_size: NA
cdr3_nt: TGTGCCAGCAGTTACACCACAGGGGGATTTGAAAAACTGTTTTTT
cdr3_aa: CASSYTTGGFEKLFF

j_call: TRBJ2-2
d_call: NA
cdr3_length: 14
v_call: TRBV6-6
clone_size: NA
cdr3_nt: TGTGCCATCAGTTCCATACCTACCCGCGGGGAGCTGTTTTTT
cdr3_aa: CAISSIPTRGELFF

j_call: TRBJ2-1
d_call: TRBD2
cdr3_length: 15
v_call: TRBV28
clone_size: NA
cdr3_nt: TGTGCCAGCAGTTCCCGTGGGGGGGTTTACAATGAGCAGTTCTTC
cdr3_aa: CASSSRGGVYNEQFF

j_call: TRBJ2-2
d_call: TRBD1
cdr3_length: 15
v_call: TRBV15
clone_size: NA
cdr3_nt: TGTGCCACCAGCAGCCGTGGGACAGACACCGGGGAGCTGTTTTTT
cdr3_aa: CATSSRGTDTGELFF